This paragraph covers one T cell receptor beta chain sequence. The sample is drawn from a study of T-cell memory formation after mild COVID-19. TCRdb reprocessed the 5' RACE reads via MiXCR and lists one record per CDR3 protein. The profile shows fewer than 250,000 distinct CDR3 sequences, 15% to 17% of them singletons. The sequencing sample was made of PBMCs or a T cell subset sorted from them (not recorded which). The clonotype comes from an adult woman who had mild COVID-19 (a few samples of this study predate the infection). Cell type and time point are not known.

The CDR3 sequence is CATGPSNEKLFF. In DNA form, the CDR3 reads TGTGCCACGGGCCCTTCTAATGAAAAACTGTTTTTT. The chain carries TRBV10-3 and TRBJ1-4; no clear D. V shed 10 bases and J shed 3 bases, with 9 bases lying between them. In germline, CDR1 is ENHRY, CDR2 SYGVKD. The CDR3 has 12 residues.